This T cell receptor beta chain appears in the sequencing data of a study of regulatory T cells. The PCR used 52 TRBV and 13 TRBJ primers. Libraries were prepared by immunoSEQ multiplex PCR; TCRdb keeps only in-frame clonotypes and omits some of them. The sample contains nearly 30,000 clones, around 93% of which appear only once. This clone was recorded once. The antigen is undetermined. Every patient with CD3G deficiency had evidence of autoimmunity. CD4+ T cells were divided by sorting: CD25-high CD127-low Tregs, CD25-low CD127-high conventional cells. Germline CDR1 reads SEHNR; CDR2 reads FQNEAQ (reference sequence). The CDR3 extends over 15 amino acids. V lost 1 base and J 0 bases, leaving 7 bases between the germline ends. General study findings and limits: Hydrophobic residues at CDR3 positions 6 and 7 were enriched in conventional CD4+ T cells of CD3G-deficient patients. In patients, unique TRB V-J pairs were restricted and V/J usage skewed, especially in Tregs.

This chain joins TRBV7-9 and TRBJ1-3; maybe TRBD1 (5 bases). The receptor comes from a person under 35 with CD3G deficiency. Material: conventional CD4+ T cells sorted from blood. This CDR3 reads CASSLGQSSGNTIYF. The CDR3 bases are TGTGCCAGCAGCTTAGGACAGAGCTCTGGAAACACCATATATTTT.